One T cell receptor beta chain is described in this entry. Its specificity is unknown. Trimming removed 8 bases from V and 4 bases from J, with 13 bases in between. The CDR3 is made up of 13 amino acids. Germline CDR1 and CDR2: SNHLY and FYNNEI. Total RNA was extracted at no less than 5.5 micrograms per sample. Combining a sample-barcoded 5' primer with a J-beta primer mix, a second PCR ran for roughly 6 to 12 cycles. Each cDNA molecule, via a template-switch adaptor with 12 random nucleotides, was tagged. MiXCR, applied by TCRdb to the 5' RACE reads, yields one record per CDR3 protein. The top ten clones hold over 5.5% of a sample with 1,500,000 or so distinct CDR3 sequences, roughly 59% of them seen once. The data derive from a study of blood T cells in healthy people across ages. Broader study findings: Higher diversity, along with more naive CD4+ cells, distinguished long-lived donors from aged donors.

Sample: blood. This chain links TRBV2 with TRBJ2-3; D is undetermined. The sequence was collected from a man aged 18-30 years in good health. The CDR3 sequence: CASGLSSPDTQYF. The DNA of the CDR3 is TGTGCCAGCGGATTATCTTCTCCAGATACGCAGTATTTT.